This T cell receptor (beta chain) derives from a study of monozygotic twins with inflammatory bowel disease. TCRdb re-called the 5' RACE reads; every CDR3 protein appears as one record, without DNA. This table holds approximately 400,000 distinct CDR3 sequences. Of note for this clonotype: Its specificity is unknown.

Study-level findings and limits: Repertoire similarity did not separate concordant from discordant twins, possibly from limited power.

The CDR3 spans 15 residues. Germline-derived CDR1 and CDR2 are SGHRS and YFSETQ. The chain joins TRBV5-1 to TRBJ1-1; with no DNA, the TCRdb D assignment of TRBD1 cannot be verified. The receptor's source is a human donor with ulcerative colitis or Crohn's disease, or a healthy co-twin of an affected twin (not recorded which). Sequencing was carried out using blood. CDR3 loop: CASSFTGGSNTEAFF.